This TCR beta chain was identified during a study of blood T cell repertoires in COVID-19. Study-level background: The samples span acute and convalescent COVID-19 from the United States, Italy and Spain. T cells, B-cell-depleted T cells, or PBMCs provided the cDNA or gDNA that served as material.

In the source study's methods: Reference gene primer amplification gave nucleated cell count estimates. Libraries were prepared by immunoSEQ multiplex PCR; TCRdb keeps only in-frame clonotypes and omits some of them. The D gene and trimming were derived from the DNA, and the V and J assignments and clone size from that table. The table lists about 73,000 clones, 85% to 90% of them singletons. Input material: peripheral blood. This TCR derives from an elderly man with acute or convalescent COVID-19.

The DNA for the CDR3 is TGTGCCTGGAGTGTAAAGGGACTAGCGGGAGGAGAGACCCAGTACTTC. Translating gives CAWSVKGLAGGETQYF. The chain links TRBV30 to TRBJ2-5; 15 bases are shared with TRBD2. CDR1 and CDR2 (germline): GTSNPN, SVGIG (reference sequence). J lost 4 bases, V lost 0 bases, and 3 bases had no gene match. The CDR3 runs to 16 residues.